The 21 T cell receptor beta chains below come from one sample, sequenced in a study of CD8 T cells in Susac syndrome. Random hexamers primed reverse transcription of about 0.5 to 1 ug RNA. TCRdb processed the immunoSEQ multiplex PCR reads anew with MiXCR; each CDR3 protein has one entry. The repertoire includes 210,000 or so distinct CDR3 sequences, around nine tenths of them detected once, and roughly 0.15% sits in the top ten. Sequenced sample: CD8+ T cells from PBMCs. These receptors originate from a human donor with multiple sclerosis.

The chain uses TRBV20-1 and TRBJ2-7; possible D gene TRBD1, 6 bases. CDR1 DFQATT and CDR2 SNEGSKA come from the germline V gene (reference sequence). V dropped 6 bases and J dropped 0 bases, with 21 bases sitting between them. The CDR3 has 16 residues. CDR3 sequence reads: CSARGRNSLSSYEQYF. The CDR3 nucleotides read TGCAGTGCCAGGGGCAGGAATTCGCTTAGCTCCTACGAGCAGTACTTC.

The chain joins TRBV4-3 to TRBJ2-7; D call uncertain. This CDR3 is 14 amino acids long. V lost 1 base to trimming and J lost 1 base, with 8 bases between them. Germline CDR1 LGHNA, CDR2 YSLEER. CDR3 DNA sequence: TGCGCCAGCAGCCAAGGGATTTCATCCTACGAGCAGTACTTC. This encodes CASSQGISSYEQYF.

The rearrangement joins TRBV7-9 to TRBJ1-1, with a weak D call TRBD1 (6 bases). Germline assignment: CDR1 SEHNR and CDR2 FQNEAQ (reference sequence). Deletions cut 11 bases from V and 3 bases from J, with 13 bases between. The CDR3 spans 12 residues. In DNA form, the CDR3 reads TGTGCCTATTCTAAGGGGGACACTGAAGCTTTCTTT. Protein sequence: CAYSKGDTEAFF.

V and J are TRBV29-1 and TRBJ2-1, with TRBD1 matching 7 bases. Looked up from germline, CDR1 is SQVTM and CDR2 is ANQGSEA. V shed 7 bases, J shed 4 bases, and the junction held 16 bases outside the gene matches. The CDR3 has 16 residues. In DNA, the CDR3 is TGCAGCGCAACAGCCCCCGGGACAGTCCTATACAATGAGCAGTTCTTC. This codes for CSATAPGTVLYNEQFF.

This rearrangement joins TRBV30 to TRBJ1-1, with D unclear. This CDR3 region has 13 residues. Germline V gene lookup returns CDR1 GTSNPN and CDR2 SVGIG (reference sequence). V lost 3 bases and J 6 bases, leaving 14 bases between the germline ends. CDR3: CAWRDGWGSEAFF. For the CDR3, the DNA is TGTGCCTGGAGGGACGGATGGGGTTCTGAAGCTTTCTTT.

This clonotype was recorded once. The CDR3, as DNA: TGCAGCGTTGCTCCGGGACAGGGGTGGCATGGCTACACCTTC. Translated, it gives CSVAPGQGWHGYTF. The chain carries TRBV29-1 and TRBJ1-2, with 10 bases lining up with TRBD1. With V trimmed by 4 bases and J by 6 bases, 8 bases remained unmatched. The length of the CDR3 is 14 residues. The germline V gene encodes CDR1 SQVTM and CDR2 ANQGSEA.

The chain joins TRBV3-1 to TRBJ2-1, with D perhaps TRBD2 (5 bases). CDR1 is LGHDT and CDR2 is YNNKEL in the germline V gene (reference sequence). The CDR3 is 12 amino acids. V lost 3 bases, J lost 12 bases, and 12 bases lay in between. This chain's CDR3 is CASSQGALGQFF. The CDR3 nucleotides read TGTGCCAGCAGCCAGGGAGCGTTGGGGCAGTTCTTC.

The chain uses TRBV6-6 and TRBJ1-1; possible D gene TRBD1, 5 bases. The V gene's germline CDR1 is MNHNY and CDR2 SVGAGI (reference sequence). Between the trimmed V and J ends, which lost 0 bases and 6 bases, there was a span of 8 bases. This CDR3 comprises 13 residues. CDR3 sequence (DNA): TGTGCCAGCAGTTACTCTCGGGGCGCTGAAGCTTTCTTT. Amino acid sequence: CASSYSRGAEAFF.

The rearrangement uses TRBV4-1 and TRBJ1-2, with no clear D. Trimming removed 0 bases from V and 3 bases from J, with 8 bases in between. The germline V gene has CDR1 MGHRA and CDR2 YSYEKL. This CDR3 comprises 14 residues. The CDR3 region has the DNA TGCGCCAGCAGCCAAGATGTGGGCGACTATGGCTACACCTTC. Residues: CASSQDVGDYGYTF.

V gene TRBV30 combines with J gene TRBJ2-5, with D perhaps given as TRBD1 or TRBD2 (5 bases each). This CDR3 comprises 16 residues. CDR1 and CDR2 from the germline V gene are GTSNPN and SVGIG (reference sequence). The ends were cut back, 2 bases at V and 5 bases at J, with 21 bases in the middle. CDR3 loop: CAWSSLRGAVVETQYF. CDR3 DNA: TGTGCCTGGAGTTCCCTTCGAGGGGCTGTTGTGGAGACCCAGTACTTC.

This rearrangement joins TRBV4-1 to TRBJ2-3; perhaps TRBD2 as D (5 bases). The CDR3 has 12 amino acids. V was shortened by 0 bases and J by 9 bases, with 7 bases between the two germline ends. Germline-derived CDR1 and CDR2 are MGHRA and YSYEKL. CDR3 residues: CASSQDEGTQYF. The CDR3 nucleotides read TGCGCCAGCAGCCAAGATGAGGGAACGCAGTATTTT.

The chain employs TRBV12-5 and TRBJ2-3; TRBD1 aligns across 9 bases. This CDR3 region has 16 residues. Germline V lookup: CDR1 LGHNT, CDR2 FRNRAP. V lost 1 base and J lost 2; bases outside the gene matches: 4. The chain's CDR3 is CASGLGQGGFTDTQYF. The CDR3 coding sequence is TGTGCTAGTGGTTTGGGACAGGGGGGTTTCACAGATACGCAGTATTTT.

This CDR3 is CSARDLGFSYEQYF. The CDR3 DNA reads TGCAGTGCTAGAGACCTAGGGTTTTCCTACGAGCAGTACTTC. The chain links TRBV20-1 to TRBJ2-7; D is undetermined. Trimming stripped 0 bases from V and 1 base from J, with 10 bases between. The CDR3 covers 14 residues. Germline CDR1 DFQATT, CDR2 SNEGSKA (reference sequence).

The J gene is TRBJ1-1, the V gene TRBV6-6; D is unresolved. V lost 10 bases to trimming and J lost 4 bases, with 7 bases between them. CDR3 size: 10 residues. Germline V lookup: CDR1 MNHNY, CDR2 SVGAGI (reference sequence). Here the CDR3 reads CATLVTEAFF. The CDR3 DNA reads TGTGCCACCCTCGTCACTGAAGCTTTCTTT.

This rearrangement joins TRBV4-1 to TRBJ1-2; 7 nucleotides line up with TRBD1. Germline lookup yields CDR1 MGHRA and CDR2 YSYEKL. Trimming took 5 bases from V and 6 from J; bases not matched to a gene: 9. This CDR3 spans 14 amino acids. This CDR3 reads CASSARQGGDGYTF. CDR3 sequence (DNA): TGCGCCAGCAGCGCACGACAGGGAGGGGATGGCTACACCTTC.

The rearrangement uses TRBV20-1 and TRBJ1-2; D possibly corresponds to TRBD1 (6 bases). The CDR3 sequence is 20 residues long. CDR1 and CDR2 from the germline V gene are DFQATT and SNEGSKA (reference sequence). The V end lost 3 bases, the J end lost 1 base, and 30 bases lay between the germline ends. In nucleotides, the CDR3 is TGCAGTGCTAGCCTATGGGAGGACCAGGGGCCCCCTTCTTATAACTATGGCTACACCTTC. It codes for CSASLWEDQGPPSYNYGYTF.

The chain couples TRBV6-6 to TRBJ2-5; D is ambiguous. V was clipped by 6 bases and J by 2 bases, with 13 bases between them. The CDR3 sequence is 14 residues long. Per the germline V gene, CDR1 is MNHNY and CDR2 is SVGAGI (reference sequence). In DNA, the CDR3 is TGTGCCAGCAGCCCAGGACGGAAACAAGAGACCCAGTACTTC. This encodes CASSPGRKQETQYF.

The chain has TRBV9 and TRBJ2-1; 11 nucleotides match TRBD2. Trimming took 3 bases from V and 6 from J; bases not matched to a gene: 5. The CDR3 runs 15 residues. Per germline, CDR1 SGDLS and CDR2 YYNGEE. Written as DNA, the CDR3 is TGTGCCAGCAGCGGATCCGGGACTAGCGGCAATGAGCAGTTCTTC. It translates to CASSGSGTSGNEQFF.

J is TRBJ2-2 and V is TRBV29-1; tentatively, D is TRBD1 (6 bases). CDR3 length equals 15 residues. Germline V CDR1 and CDR2: SQVTM, ANQGSEA. With 6 bases removed from V and 1 base from J, the gap between germline ends came to 15 bases. CDR3 loop: CSVGPDRRNTGELFF. DNA for the CDR3: TGCAGCGTGGGCCCCGACAGGAGGAACACCGGGGAGCTGTTTTTT.

CDR3 nucleotides: TGTGCCAGCAGCGCAGAGACAGGAGCTTACCTCGGCTACACCTTC. This sequence encodes CASSAETGAYLGYTF. V gene TRBV9 combines with J gene TRBJ1-2; TRBD1 might be the D (6 bases). Trimming removed 3 bases at V and 8 bases at J, with 20 bases between. Looked up from germline, CDR1 is SGDLS and CDR2 is YYNGEE. CDR3 length: 15 amino acids.

This chain links TRBV30 with TRBJ1-2, with D hard to call. Germline V gene data show CDR1 as GTSNPN and CDR2 as SVGIG (reference sequence). The CDR3 runs to 15 residues. Trimming removed 1 base from V and 2 bases from J, with 14 bases in between. The CDR3 spells CAWSAGSHGNYGYTF. DNA of the CDR3: TGTGCCTGGAGTGCTGGATCGCACGGGAACTATGGCTACACCTTC.